Listed below are T cell receptor beta chains from one sample, sequenced in a study of identical twins. TCRdb reprocessed the 5' RACE reads via MiXCR and lists one record per CDR3 protein. This sample has about 470,000 distinct CDR3 sequences; approximately 25% occur once, and the top ten carry about 2.9%. These same records also appear under a second study, on T cells expressing NK-cell markers.

The sample consisted of CD4+ T cells sorted from blood. The receptors stem from a woman aged 18-29 years in good health. Each CDR3 is given with its conserved first and last residue. Each record gives: V gene, J gene, clone size, D gene, CDR3 DNA, CDR3 protein. D genes are given only for firm matches. Clone size is not always given. Where it is, it says once, few, many or a class for expanded clones.

TRBV29-1	TRBJ2-1	NA	TRBD1	TGCAGCGTCCCGGACAGGGATTATGATGAGCAGTTCTTC	CSVPDRDYDEQFF
TRBV7-2	TRBJ2-3	NA	NA	TGTGCCAGCAGCTCCTCAAGGGCAACAGATACGCAGTATTTT	CASSSSRATDTQYF
TRBV29-1	TRBJ2-3	few	NA	TGCAGCGTCAGGGGAGGGCCAGATACGCAGTATTTT	CSVRGGPDTQYF
TRBV7-2	TRBJ2-1	NA	NA	TGTGCCAGCAGCCGATCCCGGGACTACAATGAGCAGTTCTTC	CASSRSRDYNEQFF
TRBV7-9	TRBJ1-5	NA	TRBD1	TGTGCCAGCAGCCCGGTGACAGGGGGCAATCAGCCCCAGCATTTT	CASSPVTGGNQPQHF
TRBV29-1	TRBJ2-5	NA	NA	TGCAGCGCCGCTGTGGCCCTCCAAGAGACCCAGTACTTC	CSAAVALQETQYF
TRBV6-2/TRBV6-3	TRBJ2-1	once	NA	TGTGCCAGCAGTTACACAGCCTTAGGACGGCCGGAGCAGTTCTTC	CASSYTALGRPEQFF
TRBV12-3/TRBV12-4	TRBJ2-1	many	NA	TGTGCCAGCAGTTTAAATGAGGAGGATGAGCAGTTCTTC	CASSLNEEDEQFF
TRBV12-3/TRBV12-4	TRBJ2-4	few	NA	TGTGCCAGCAGTGCCCGGACCGAGCTAGCCAAAAACATTCAGTACTTC	CASSARTELAKNIQYF
TRBV15	TRBJ1-1	NA	NA	TGTGCCACCAGCAGACAGCATCGGGACACTGAAGCTTTCTTT	CATSRQHRDTEAFF
TRBV5-1	TRBJ1-4	NA	NA	TGCGCCAGCAGCTTGGACTGGGCTGAAAAACTGTTTTTT	CASSLDWAEKLFF
TRBV7-2	TRBJ2-7	few	NA	TGTGCCAGCAGCTTTACAACAGCTGGTTCAGGTGCCACCTACGAGCAGTACTTC	CASSFTTAGSGATYEQYF
TRBV20-1	TRBJ1-1	few	NA	TGCAGTGCCCCACCGGGGGTATGGACTGAAGCTTTCTTT	CSAPPGVWTEAFF
TRBV4-3	TRBJ2-7	few	TRBD1	TGCGCCAGCAGCCAAGGCTATGACAGGGACTCCTACGAGCAGTACTTC	CASSQGYDRDSYEQYF
TRBV6-1	TRBJ2-4	few	NA	TGTGCCAGCATCCCGCGGTACAGCAACATTCAGTACTTC	CASIPRYSNIQYF
TRBV20-1	TRBJ1-2	NA	NA	TGCAGTGCTGAGAGGGTCTATGGCTACACCTTC	CSAERVYGYTF
TRBV10-3	TRBJ1-1	few	NA	TGTGCCATCAGTGAGTCAAGGGGGGTCACTGAAGCTTTCTTT	CAISESRGVTEAFF
TRBV5-1	TRBJ2-3	few	TRBD1	TGCGCCAGCAGCGGGAGTCCACAGGGGGCAGATACGCAGTATTTT	CASSGSPQGADTQYF
TRBV25-1	TRBJ2-1	many	TRBD2	TGTGCCAGCACTAGCGGGGGGGCGGGAGAGCAGTTCTTC	CASTSGGAGEQFF
TRBV7-3	TRBJ2-7	NA	NA	TGTGCCAGCAGTCTAGTCCCGGGACACCCCTACGAGCAGTACTTC	CASSLVPGHPYEQYF
TRBV6-1	TRBJ2-7	few	TRBD2	TGTGCCAGCAGTGAGACTAGCGGGAGTTACGAGCAGTACTTC	CASSETSGSYEQYF
TRBV6-1	TRBJ2-3	NA	TRBD2	TGTGCCAGCAGACCTCTAGCGGGGGGCCTAGAAGATACGCAGTATTTT	CASRPLAGGLEDTQYF
TRBV18	TRBJ2-7	few	TRBD1	TGTGCCAGCTCAACACAGGGGGGCGGTGGAAACTCTCGGAAGTACTTC	CASSTQGGGGNSRKYF
TRBV2	TRBJ1-5	NA	NA	TGTGCCAGCAGTGAGCTTATCTTACAGCCCCAGCATTTT	CASSELILQPQHF
TRBV20-1	TRBJ2-6	NA	NA	TGCAGTGCTAGCCCCGGTTCCGGGGCCAACGTCCTGACTTTC	CSASPGSGANVLTF
TRBV6-1	TRBJ1-1	few	TRBD1	TGTGCCAGCAGGTCCGAATCGACAGGGAGGCCTGAAGCTTTCTTT	CASRSESTGRPEAFF
TRBV2	TRBJ1-5	NA	TRBD1	TGTGCCAGCAGCGCCATGACAGGGGAGAATCAGCCCCAGCATTTT	CASSAMTGENQPQHF
TRBV27	TRBJ2-3	NA	TRBD2	TGTGCCAGCAGTTTTCGGGGTAGCGGGGCCTCCACAGATACGCAGTATTTT	CASSFRGSGASTDTQYF
TRBV10-3	TRBJ2-3	few	NA	TGTGCCATCAGCGGGGGAAAGACAGATACGCAGTATTTT	CAISGGKTDTQYF
TRBV5-1	TRBJ1-2	few	TRBD1	TGCGCCAGCAGCGCATTCATACGACGACAGGGAGTAAACTATGGCTACACCTTC	CASSAFIRRQGVNYGYTF
TRBV20-1	TRBJ2-6	NA	TRBD1	TGCAGTGCGCCCGGGACAGTCTCTGGGGCCAACGTCCTGACTTTC	CSAPGTVSGANVLTF
TRBV5-4	TRBJ2-1	few	TRBD2	TGTGCCAGCAGCTTGAGGAATAGCGGGAGATACAATGAGCAGTTCTTC	CASSLRNSGRYNEQFF
TRBV3-1	TRBJ1-2	NA	TRBD1	TGTGCCAGCAGCCAAGTACAGGGGGATGGTGGCTACACCTTC	CASSQVQGDGGYTF
TRBV20-1	TRBJ2-1	once	TRBD2	TGCAGTGCGTCCTTTCTAGCGGGAGATCGATATGAGCAGTTCTTC	CSASFLAGDRYEQFF
TRBV7-2	TRBJ2-2	NA	NA	TGTGCCAGCAGCCGCCGGGGTCTAGCGAACACCGGGGAGCTGTTTTTT	CASSRRGLANTGELFF
TRBV2	TRBJ1-5	NA	NA	TGTGCCAGCAGTGAGAGGTCCCAGCATTTT	CASSERSQHF
TRBV2	TRBJ1-2	few	NA	TGTGCCAGCAGCCCCGGCGGGGTCCGCCTCTATGGCTACACCTTC	CASSPGGVRLYGYTF
TRBV25-1	TRBJ2-5	NA	NA	TGTGCCAGCAGTGATAGTGGGCGCGTGGAGACCCAGTACTTC	CASSDSGRVETQYF
TRBV7-9	TRBJ1-6	NA	TRBD1	TGTGCCAGCAGACCGGGACAGCCGTACGAAAATTCACCCCTCCACTTT	CASRPGQPYENSPLHF
TRBV25-1	TRBJ2-7	NA	TRBD1	TGTGCCAGCAATACCAGGGGGCTCGGGAACGAGCAGTACTTC	CASNTRGLGNEQYF
TRBV5-1	TRBJ2-5	NA	TRBD1	TGCGCCAGCAGCTCCCTACCCCCGGGACAGGGGACAACCCAGTACTTC	CASSSLPPGQGTTQYF
TRBV7-2	TRBJ1-2	NA	NA	TGTGCCAGCAGCTTCCAACAGGATCGGGCCGGCTACACCTTC	CASSFQQDRAGYTF
TRBV5-1	TRBJ2-2	NA	NA	TGCGCCAGCAGCCAGAGAACCGACCGACCCGGGGAGCTGTTTTTT	CASSQRTDRPGELFF
TRBV12-3/TRBV12-4	TRBJ1-2	few	NA	TGTGCCAGCACTCTGAAGGGTGGTGGCTACACCTTC	CASTLKGGGYTF
TRBV7-9	TRBJ1-5	NA	TRBD1	TGTGCCAGCAGCGTTGGGACAGGGCGGCAGCCCCAGCATTTT	CASSVGTGRQPQHF
TRBV12-5	TRBJ2-3	few	NA	TGTGCTAGTGGTTTGTCAAGGGTAGAGGGAGATACGCAGTATTTT	CASGLSRVEGDTQYF
TRBV5-1	TRBJ2-2	few	NA	TGCGCCAGCAGCCCGGCGGCCAGGGTGCTGTTTTTT	CASSPAARVLFF
TRBV20-1	TRBJ2-1	NA	NA	TGCAGTGCCCCGGACCAAAGGTATGAGCAGTTCTTC	CSAPDQRYEQFF
TRBV14	TRBJ2-5	NA	NA	TGTGCCAGCAGCCAACCCGGGGCAGCTCAAGAGACCCAGTACTTC	CASSQPGAAQETQYF
TRBV7-2	TRBJ2-7	NA	NA	TGTGCCAGCAGCTTAGACAGGAGCCCAATCTACGAGCAGTACTTC	CASSLDRSPIYEQYF
TRBV5-5	TRBJ2-7	few	NA	TGTGCCAGCAGCTTGGTTGTGGGCAGGGAGCAGTACTTC	CASSLVVGREQYF
TRBV7-2	TRBJ2-3	NA	NA	TGTGCCAGCAGCTTAGGCGGGGTTCACACAGATACGCAGTATTTT	CASSLGGVHTDTQYF
TRBV3-1	TRBJ2-7	NA	NA	TGTGCCAGCAGCCAACAGACACACTCCTACGAGCAGTACTTC	CASSQQTHSYEQYF
TRBV5-1	TRBJ2-2	NA	NA	TGCGCCAGCACTCAGGGGGCTAGCGGAAACACCGGGGAGCTGTTTTTT	CASTQGASGNTGELFF
TRBV12-3/TRBV12-4	TRBJ2-1	few	TRBD1	TGTGCCAGCAGTTTAGACGGGACAGGGGGCGCAAAAGGTTTGGAGTTCTTC	CASSLDGTGGAKGLEFF
TRBV9	TRBJ2-1	NA	NA	TGTGCCAGCAGCGTACAAGACGACCTGTTCCTCCGGGGGCAGTTCTTC	CASSVQDDLFLRGQFF
TRBV4-3	TRBJ1-1	few	TRBD1	TGCGCCAGCAGCCAAGATGCAGGACAGGGCATTGAAGCTTTCTTT	CASSQDAGQGIEAFF
TRBV12-3/TRBV12-4	TRBJ2-1	few	NA	TGTGCCAGCAGTCCTAGGGCCTACAATGAGCAGTTCTTC	CASSPRAYNEQFF